The 7 T cell receptor beta chains given below trace back to one sample, sequenced in a study of T-cell memory formation after mild COVID-19. In TCRdb, the 5' RACE reads were re-called with MiXCR into one record per CDR3 protein. Here the sample spans over 450,000 distinct CDR3 sequences, about a fifth being singletons. Material: PBMCs or a T cell subset sorted from them (not recorded which). The source is an adult woman who had mild COVID-19 (a few samples of this study predate the infection). Cell type and time point are not known.

V is TRBV6-5 and J is TRBJ2-5; perhaps TRBD1 as D (5 bases). Germline CDR1 is MNHEY and CDR2 is SVGAGI. Trimming removed 5 bases from V and 3 bases from J, with 16 bases in between. CDR3 length: 15 residues. CDR3 in amino acids: CASSIEIDRKETQYF. CDR3 in DNA: TGTGCCAGCAGTATAGAAATCGACAGAAAAGAGACCCAGTACTTC.

This clonotype was counted only a few times. The genes are TRBV6-6 and TRBJ1-1; D unresolved. V lost 6 bases, J lost 8 bases, and 7 bases lay in between. The CDR3 spans 10 residues. Germline V lookup: CDR1 MNHNY, CDR2 SVGAGI (reference sequence). CDR3 DNA sequence: TGTGCCAGCAGCCTACAAGAAGCTTTCTTT. As protein: CASSLQEAFF.

The chain recombines TRBV3-1 with TRBJ2-7, with D uncertain. V lost 1 base and J 0 bases, leaving 10 bases between the germline ends. The CDR3 runs to 15 residues. In germline, CDR1 is LGHDT, CDR2 YNNKEL (reference sequence). The CDR3 sequence is CASSQGFWSSYEQYF. CDR3 bases: TGTGCCAGCAGCCAAGGTTTTTGGAGCTCCTACGAGCAGTACTTC.

The CDR3 loop reads CAISNSGPYNEQFF. CDR3 bases: TGTGCCATCAGCAATAGCGGCCCCTACAATGAGCAGTTCTTC. This rearrangement joins TRBV10-3 to TRBJ2-1, with D possibly TRBD2 on 6 matching bases. V lost 6 bases, J lost 2 bases, and 11 bases lay in between. This CDR3 has 14 amino acids. CDR1 and CDR2 (germline): ENHRY, SYGVKD.

Only a few counts were recorded for this clonotype. The chain joins TRBV4-1 to TRBJ2-7, with no clear D. Trimming left V 3 bases short and J 2 bases short, with 14 bases between. Germline values: CDR1 MGHRA, CDR2 YSYEKL. The CDR3 consists of 15 residues. CDR3 protein: CASSHQSGGAYEQYF. The CDR3 DNA is TGCGCCAGCAGCCATCAGTCCGGCGGAGCCTACGAGCAGTACTTC.

This clonotype has a handful of counts. The chain has TRBV20-1 and TRBJ2-3; D is possibly TRBD1 (6 bases). The germline V gene has CDR1 DFQATT and CDR2 SNEGSKA (reference sequence). Deletions cut 3 bases from V and 4 bases from J, with 11 bases between. The CDR3 is 13 amino acids. CDR3 DNA: TGCAGTGCTAGGGCAGGGGTAGCAGATACGCAGTATTTT. Its protein is CSARAGVADTQYF.

In this sample, this clonotype turned up a few times. This chain uses TRBV6-6 with TRBJ2-1; 14 bases line up with TRBD2. The length of the CDR3 is 14 residues. J gave up 14 bases and V 2 bases, and 5 bases lay outside the gene matches. Germline lookup yields CDR1 MNHNY and CDR2 SVGAGI (reference sequence). For the CDR3, the DNA is TGTGCCAGCAGTTACCCGACTAGCGGGGGGGCCAAGTTCTTC. This gives the protein CASSYPTSGGAKFF.